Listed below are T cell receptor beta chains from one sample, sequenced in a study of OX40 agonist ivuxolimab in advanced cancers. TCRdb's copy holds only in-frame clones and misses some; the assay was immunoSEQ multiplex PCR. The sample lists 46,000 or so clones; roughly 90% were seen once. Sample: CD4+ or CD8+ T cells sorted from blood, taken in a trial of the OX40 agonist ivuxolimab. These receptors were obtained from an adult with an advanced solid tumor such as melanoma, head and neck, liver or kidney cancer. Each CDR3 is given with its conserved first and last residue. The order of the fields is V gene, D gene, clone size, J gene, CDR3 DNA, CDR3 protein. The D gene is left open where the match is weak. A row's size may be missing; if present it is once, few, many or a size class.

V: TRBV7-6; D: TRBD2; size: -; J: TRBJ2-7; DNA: TGTGCCAGCAGCTTATCCCCCGCGGGGGGCCACGAGCAGTACTTC; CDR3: CASSLSPAGGHEQYF
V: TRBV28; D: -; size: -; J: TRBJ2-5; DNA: TGTGCCAGCAGACCGCAACTCTCCCAAGAGACCCAGTACTTC; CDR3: CASRPQLSQETQYF
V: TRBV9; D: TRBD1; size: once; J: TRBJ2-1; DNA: TGTGCCAGCAGCGTAGCCACAGGGGTATCCAATGAGCAGTTCTTC; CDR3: CASSVATGVSNEQFF
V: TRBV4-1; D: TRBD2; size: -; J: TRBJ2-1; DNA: TGCGCCAGCAGCCGGATCAGGGAGGGAGATGAGCAGTTCTTC; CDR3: CASSRIREGDEQFF
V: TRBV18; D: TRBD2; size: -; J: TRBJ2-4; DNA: TGTGCCAGCTCACCCGGGGACTACCGGGGTCTAGCCAAAAACATTCAGTACTTC; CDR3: CASSPGDYRGLAKNIQYF
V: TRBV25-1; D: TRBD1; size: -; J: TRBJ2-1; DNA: TGTGCCAGCAGTGGCCCCGGGACAGCCTACAATGAGCAGTTCTTC; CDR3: CASSGPGTAYNEQFF
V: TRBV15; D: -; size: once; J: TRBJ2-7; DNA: TGTGCCACCAGCAGAGAAAAGGACGAGCAGTACTTC; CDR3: CATSREKDEQYF
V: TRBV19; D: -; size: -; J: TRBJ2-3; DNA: TGTGCCAGTAGTATCAAAATGGGCCAGACAGATACGCAGTATTTT; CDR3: CASSIKMGQTDTQYF
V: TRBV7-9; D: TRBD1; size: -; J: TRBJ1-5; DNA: TGTGCCAGCAGCTCGACTATAGGGACAGGGAAGGATCAGCCCCAGCATTTT; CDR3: CASSSTIGTGKDQPQHF
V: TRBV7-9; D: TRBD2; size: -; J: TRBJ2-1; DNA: TGTGCCAGCAGGACTAGCGGGAGTGAGGTAAATGAGCAGTTCTTC; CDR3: CASRTSGSEVNEQFF
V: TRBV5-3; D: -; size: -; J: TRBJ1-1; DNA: TGTGCCAGAATCACATCCCAGGGTACTGAAGCTTTCTTT; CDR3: CARITSQGTEAFF
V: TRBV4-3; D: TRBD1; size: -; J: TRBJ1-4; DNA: TGCGCCAGCAGCGCATCCGGGACAGGGGTTGAAAAACTGTTTTTT; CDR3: CASSASGTGVEKLFF
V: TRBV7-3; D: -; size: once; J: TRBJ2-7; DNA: TGTGCCAGCAGCTCCACAGGGAATGGCGAGCAGTACTTC; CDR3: CASSSTGNGEQYF
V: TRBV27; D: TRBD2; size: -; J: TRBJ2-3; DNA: TGTGCCAGCAGTCCGGGACTAGCATCAGATACGCAGTATTTT; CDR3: CASSPGLASDTQYF
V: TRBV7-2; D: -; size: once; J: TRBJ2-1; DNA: TGTGCCAGCAACTTAGCGGCTCTAGGTAATGAGCAGTTCTTC; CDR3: CASNLAALGNEQFF
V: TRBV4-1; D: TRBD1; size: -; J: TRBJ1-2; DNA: TGCGCCAGCAGCCAAGTACAGGGGGCTATAGAAGGCTACACCTTC; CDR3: CASSQVQGAIEGYTF
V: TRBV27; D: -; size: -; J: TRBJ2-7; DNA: TGTGCCAGCAGTTTTTGGGGAGGCTCCTACGAGCAGTACTTC; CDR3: CASSFWGGSYEQYF
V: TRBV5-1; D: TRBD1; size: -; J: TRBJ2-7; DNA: TGCGCCAGCAGCCTGGGGACAGGGACGAACGAGCAGTACTTC; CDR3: CASSLGTGTNEQYF
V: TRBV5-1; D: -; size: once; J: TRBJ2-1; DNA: TGCGCCAGCAGCTTGGGGTTAGCGAACAATGAGCAGTTCTTC; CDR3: CASSLGLANNEQFF
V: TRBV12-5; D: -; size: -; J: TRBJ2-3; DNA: TGTGCTAGTGGTTTAGGGGCGGAGGGCCAGGGCACAGATACGCAGTATTTT; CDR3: CASGLGAEGQGTDTQYF
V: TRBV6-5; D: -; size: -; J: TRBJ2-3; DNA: TGTGCCAGCAGTTACTCTATGTCTCCTCAAGATACGCAGTATTTT; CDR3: CASSYSMSPQDTQYF
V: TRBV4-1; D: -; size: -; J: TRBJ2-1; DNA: TGCGCCAGCAGCCAAGACCGGATCTCCTACAATGAGCAGTTCTTC; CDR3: CASSQDRISYNEQFF
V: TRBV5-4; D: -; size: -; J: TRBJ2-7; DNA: TGTGCCAGCAGCTTGGAAGGGCGAGGAGGGGCGGAGCAGTACTTC; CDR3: CASSLEGRGGAEQYF
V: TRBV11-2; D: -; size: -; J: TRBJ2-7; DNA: TGTGCCAGCAGCTTGGGGGGTAGCGGCTCCTACGAGCAGTACTTC; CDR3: CASSLGGSGSYEQYF
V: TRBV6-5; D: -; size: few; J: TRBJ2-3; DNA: TGTGCCAGCAGTTACTCGATGAGGGCATACACAGATACGCAGTATTTT; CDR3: CASSYSMRAYTDTQYF
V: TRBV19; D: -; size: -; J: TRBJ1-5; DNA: TGTGCCAGTCTCCCGGGGATAAATCAGCCCCAGCATTTT; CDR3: CASLPGINQPQHF
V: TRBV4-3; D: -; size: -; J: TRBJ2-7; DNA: TGCGCCAGCAGCCAAGACTACGAGCAGTACTTC; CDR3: CASSQDYEQYF
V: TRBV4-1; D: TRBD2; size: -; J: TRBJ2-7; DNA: TGCGCCAGCAGCCCTCCGGGACTAGCATCATACGAGCAGTACTTC; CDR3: CASSPPGLASYEQYF
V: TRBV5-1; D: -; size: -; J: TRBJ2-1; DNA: TGCGCCAGCACTCAGGGATCCCGGCAGTTCTTC; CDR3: CASTQGSRQFF
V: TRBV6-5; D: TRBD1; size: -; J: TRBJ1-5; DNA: TGTGCCAGCAAACCAGCCCCAGGGGGTCAGCCCCAGCATTTT; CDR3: CASKPAPGGQPQHF
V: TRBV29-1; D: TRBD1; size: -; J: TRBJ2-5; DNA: TGCAGCGTTGATGGGACAGCGGCGACCCAGACCCAGTACTTC; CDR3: CSVDGTAATQTQYF
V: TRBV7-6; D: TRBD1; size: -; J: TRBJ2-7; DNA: TGTGCCAGCAGCTCCGAACAGGGGTCGGTCGAGCAGTACTTC; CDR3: CASSSEQGSVEQYF
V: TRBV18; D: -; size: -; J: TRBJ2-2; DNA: TGTGCCAGCTCACCAGGGGGTAACACCGGGGAGCTGTTTTTT; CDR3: CASSPGGNTGELFF
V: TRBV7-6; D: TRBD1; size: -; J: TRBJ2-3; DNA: TGTGCCAGCAGCTTCCCCCGGACAGGGGAAGTAAGCACAGATACGCAGTATTTT; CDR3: CASSFPRTGEVSTDTQYF
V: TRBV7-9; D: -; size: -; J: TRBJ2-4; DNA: TGTGCCAGCAGCTTAATAGGCGGGTTCGGGGAAAACATTCAGTACTTC; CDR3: CASSLIGGFGENIQYF
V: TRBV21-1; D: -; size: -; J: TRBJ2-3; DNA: TGTGCCAGCACACGGGGGACTAGCGGTACCTGGTACACAGATACGCAGTATTTT; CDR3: CASTRGTSGTWYTDTQYF
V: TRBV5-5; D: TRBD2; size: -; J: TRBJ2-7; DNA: TGTGCCAGCAGCCGGCTAGCGGGACAGTCCTACGAGCAGTACTTC; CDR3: CASSRLAGQSYEQYF
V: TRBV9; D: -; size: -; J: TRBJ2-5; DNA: TGTGCCAGCAGCCCCCGACTAGGCCTTCAAGAGACCCAGTACTTC; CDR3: CASSPRLGLQETQYF
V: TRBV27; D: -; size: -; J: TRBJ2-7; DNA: TGTGCCAGCAGTTTGGCTGTGGACAGTTCCTACGAGCAGTACTTC; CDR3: CASSLAVDSSYEQYF
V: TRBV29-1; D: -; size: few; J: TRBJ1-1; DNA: TGCAGCGTTGAAGAGGCAGGGGCTGAAGCTTTCTTT; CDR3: CSVEEAGAEAFF
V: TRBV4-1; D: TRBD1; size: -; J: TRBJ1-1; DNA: TGCGCCAGCAGCCCGGGACAGGGGGCTTCTGAAGCTTTCTTT; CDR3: CASSPGQGASEAFF
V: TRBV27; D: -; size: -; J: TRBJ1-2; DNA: TGTGCCAGCAGTTCCACCTTCTCGGGGGACTATGGCTACACCTTC; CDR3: CASSSTFSGDYGYTF
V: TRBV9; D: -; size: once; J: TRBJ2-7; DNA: TGTGCCAGCAGCTCCTGGGGAGCCTCCTACGAGCAGTACTTC; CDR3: CASSSWGASYEQYF
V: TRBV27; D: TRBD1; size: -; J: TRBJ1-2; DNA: TGTGCCAGCAGTTTGAGGGGGCTGAACTATGGCTACACCTTC; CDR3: CASSLRGLNYGYTF
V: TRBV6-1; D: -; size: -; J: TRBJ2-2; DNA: TGTGCCAGCAGGGGGGACACGAACACCGGGGAGCTGTTTTTT; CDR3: CASRGDTNTGELFF
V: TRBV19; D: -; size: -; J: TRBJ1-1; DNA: TGTGCCAGTAGTATATGGCTGGGAGCGGCTAACACTGAAGCTTTCTTT; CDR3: CASSIWLGAANTEAFF